This record concerns one T cell receptor (beta chain) sequence. The antigen remains unidentified. This record comes from a study of CD8 T cells in ankylosing spondylitis. TCRdb used MiXCR to reprocess the 5' RACE reads, holding one entry per CDR3 protein. The sample carries approximately 350,000 distinct CDR3 sequences, roughly 14% recorded once. Study-wide findings and caveats: The clones that were linked to disease were reported to be significantly enriched in matched synovial fluid samples from ankylosing spondylitis patients. Typical of ankylosing spondylitis blood, it appeared, was a TCR beta motif of several highly homologous variants.

Germline CDR1 SEHNR, CDR2 FQNEAQ (reference sequence). Trimming removed 2 bases at V and 2 bases at J, with 16 bases between. CDR3 length: 17 amino acids. Material: blood, either unsorted or a sorted T cell fraction (not recorded which). This clonotype originated in a male donor with ankylosing spondylitis or in good health (not recorded which). The V call is TRBV7-9, the J call TRBJ2-4, with D possibly being TRBD2 (6 bases). The CDR3 DNA sequence: TGTGCCAGCAGCTTACAGGGTCCGGGGGTGCCCAAAAACATTCAGTACTTC. Translation: CASSLQGPGVPKNIQYF.